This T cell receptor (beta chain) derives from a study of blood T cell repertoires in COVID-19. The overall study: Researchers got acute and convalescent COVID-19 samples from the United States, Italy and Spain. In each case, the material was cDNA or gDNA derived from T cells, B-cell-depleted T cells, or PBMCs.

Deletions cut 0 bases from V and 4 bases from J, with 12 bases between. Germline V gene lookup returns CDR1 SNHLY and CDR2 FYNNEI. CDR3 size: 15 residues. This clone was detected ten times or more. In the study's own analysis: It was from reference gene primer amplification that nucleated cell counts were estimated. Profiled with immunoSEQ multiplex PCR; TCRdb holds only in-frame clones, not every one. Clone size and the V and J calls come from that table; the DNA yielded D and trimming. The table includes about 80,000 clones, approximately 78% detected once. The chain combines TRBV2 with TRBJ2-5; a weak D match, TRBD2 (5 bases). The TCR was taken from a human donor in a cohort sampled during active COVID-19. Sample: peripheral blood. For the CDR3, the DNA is TGTGCCAGCAGTGAAGCAAAGGTCGGAGGAGAGACCCAGTACTTC. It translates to CASSEAKVGGETQYF.